This T cell receptor beta chain was obtained from a study of blood T cells in healthy people across ages (dated by TCRdb to 2015 to 2017). Background for the entire study: Template switching captured roughly one uniquely barcoded TCR beta cDNA molecule per two T cells in model experiments. The study measured age-related changes in TCR beta repertoire diversity using deep sequencing normalized with unique cDNA molecular identifiers. For two donors (one aged 18 to 30 and one aged 80 or older), the study analyzed two additional independent replicas of 1 million unique cDNA reads from the same blood draw. The donors were divided into four age groups: young (average around 15 years), middle-aged (almost 40), aged (approximately 62) and long-lived (about 90). To avoid experimental bias, donors of different ages were spread randomly across the sequencing lanes. Results the study describes overall, beyond this receptor: Observed TCR beta diversity per million T cells fell roughly linearly with age, and a significant reduction was already apparent by age about 43. Estimates of total diversity based on one million sequenced T cells were regarded as lower bounds and as underestimates. Compared with the aged group, the long-lived group had more naive CD4+ T cells, fewer expanded clones and increased TCR diversity, a pattern suggesting age selection. Since profiling was done on bulk unsorted PBMCs, naive and antigen-experienced compartments could not be conclusively compared. Observed TCR beta diversity correlated strongly with the percentage of naive T cells measured by flow cytometry. Because the CMV infection status of the donors was unknown, age-related changes in expanded clonotypes may potentially have been confounded.

The library came from 5' RACE. TCRdb names Illumina HiSeq 2500 as the instrument used. A second about 6 to 11 cycle PCR used a sample-barcoded 5' primer and a J-beta primer mix. Each TCR beta cDNA molecule received a unique molecular identifier from a template-switch 5' adaptor carrying 12 random nucleotides. Each sample yielded at least 3 million CDR3-containing paired-end reads. All of the RNA was converted into first-strand cDNA using the Mint cDNA synthesis kit, with a TRBC-specific oligonucleotide serving as the primer. Following uracil-DNA glycosylase treatment, all cDNA underwent a first 18-cycle PCR with the universal primers M1SS and BC2_uni_R. The source study handled its data this way. For normalization, 1 million high-quality reads, each with a distinct molecular identifier, were randomly selected from each sample. Reads sharing molecular identifiers were discarded rather than binned into consensus sequences. CDR3 identification, clonotype clustering and error correction used MiTCR with a Q25 quality threshold and the strictest error-elimination algorithm. A nonparametric unseen species model with Euler transformation was used to estimate a lower bound on total TCR beta diversity. In TCRdb, the public reads were trimmed at Q25 with fastp and aligned with MiXCR, with productive beta chains retained. Rows are unified per CDR3 protein, each entry keeping the most common DNA and genes. The V and J calls were not made by the authors but by TCRdb's processing. Across this sample there are approximately 680,000 distinct CDR3 sequences, with about 34% seen only once. Less than 20% of the sample comes from the top ten.

In its sample, this clonotype was seen many times. Its target antigen remains unknown. Per-base quality was not reported, and no clone a single base away is much larger than it. From the germline V gene (reference sequence), CDR1 is DFQATT and CDR2 is SNEGSKA. The CDR3 holds 14 amino acids from the cysteine to the phenylalanine. Only CDR3 DNA is held: 42 bases, read in frame from base 1. Between the V and J ends, shortened by 6 bases and 8 bases respectively, the junction contains 20 bases. The donors were some 39 Caucasian individuals from Russia, aged roughly 6 to 100 years, who were systemically healthy. Each donor gave around 9.5 milliliters of peripheral blood, collected into EDTA-treated Vacutainer tubes. PBMCs were isolated by Ficoll-Paque density-gradient centrifugation, with at least 6 million obtained per sample. Total RNA, at least 6 micrograms per sample, was extracted from PBMCs with Trizol reagent. Naive CD45RAhigh/CD27high T cell percentages were measured by flow cytometry on a PBMC aliquot from every donor.

The sequence is built from TRBV20-1 and TRBJ2-1, and possibly TRBD1, on 5 matching bases. Sequenced material: blood. This sequence was found in a woman aged 80 or over in good health. Donor details come from another sample of the same person, matched by shared clones. The CDR3 reads as follows: CSAKRGWSRDEQFF. The nucleotide sequence is given as TGCAGTGCGAAAAGAGGCTGGTCCAGGGATGAGCAGTTCTTC.